A single sample gave rise to the 15 T cell receptor beta chains below, sequenced in a study of blood T cell repertoires in COVID-19. Data came from immunoSEQ multiplex PCR; TCRdb stores just in-frame clones and leaves some out. The sample lists under 300,000 clones, about 90% occurring once. The specimen sequenced was PBMCs or T cells enriched from blood (not recorded which). The receptors were sampled from a woman aged 40 to 50 with acute COVID-19.

The chain is built from TRBV4-1 and TRBJ2-1; D remains ambiguous. The V gene's germline CDR1 is MGHRA and CDR2 YSYEKL. The CDR3 contains 14 residues. V was pared by 1 base and J by 5 bases, with 9 bases between. The CDR3 nucleotides read TGCGCCAGCAGCCAAGTTTCAGATAACAATGAGCAGTTCTTC. As protein: CASSQVSDNNEQFF.

The chain is built from TRBV11-3 and TRBJ1-5, with 10 bases aligning to TRBD1. V shed 4 bases, J shed 6 bases, and the junction held 6 bases outside the gene matches. The CDR3 runs to 15 residues. The V gene's germline CDR1 is SGHNT and CDR2 YENEEA. DNA for the CDR3: TGTGCCAGCAGCTCGACAGGGGGCGCGGGTCAGCCCCAGCATTTT. Protein: CASSSTGGAGQPQHF. Using reference TRBV11-3 and TRBJ1-5 for the parts outside the CDR3, the full variable domain is EAGVVQSPRYKIIEKKQPVAFWCNPISGHNTLYWYLQNLGQGPELLIRYENEEAVDDSQLPKDRFSAERLKGVDSTLKIQPAELGDSAVYLCASSSTGGAGQPQHFGDGTRLSIL.

The CDR3 is CASSLTGTGVSPLHF. CDR3 DNA sequence: TGTGCCAGCAGCTTGACCGGGACAGGGGTTTCACCCCTCCACTTT. This chain uses TRBV5-5 with TRBJ1-6; 10 positions match TRBD1. Germline-derived CDR1 and CDR2 are SGHKS and YYEKEE (reference sequence). This CDR3 has 15 amino acids. V dropped 1 base and J dropped 9; count of bases not matched to a gene: 4.

This chain links TRBV6-5 with TRBJ1-5; tentatively, D is TRBD1 (6 bases). The germline CDR1 and CDR2 sequences are MNHEY and SVGAGI. The CDR3 length is 13 residues. V was shortened by 6 bases and J by 1 base, with 7 bases between the two germline ends. In nucleotides, the CDR3 is TGTGCCAGCAGACAGGGAAGCAATCAGCCCCAGCATTTT. As protein: CASRQGSNQPQHF.

The rearrangement uses TRBV5-1 and TRBJ2-1, with 10 nucleotides matching TRBD2. The CDR3 covers 16 residues. Germline CDR1 SGHRS, CDR2 YFSETQ. J gave up 5 bases and V 1 base, and 6 bases lay outside the gene matches. CDR3 DNA sequence: TGCGCCAGCAGCTTGAGTCTAGCGGGAGTCCACAATGAGCAGTTCTTC. Translated, it gives CASSLSLAGVHNEQFF.

This sequence joins TRBV5-6 and TRBJ1-1; 9 nucleotides match TRBD1. V lost 3 bases to trimming and J lost 5 bases; unmatched junction nucleotides: 5. CDR3 size: 14 residues. The germline gives CDR1 SGHDT, CDR2 YYEEEE. The CDR3 coding sequence is TGTGCCAGCAGCTCCGCCGGGACAGGGACTGAAGCTTTCTTT. Protein: CASSSAGTGTEAFF.

Points on this clone: The same CDR3 is also encoded by other DNA sequences in this sample. This CDR3 reads CASSLYGGEQFF. The CDR3 DNA follows: TGTGCCAGCAGTTTGTACGGAGGTGAGCAGTTCTTC. The rearrangement joins TRBV27 to TRBJ2-1; D may be TRBD2 (5 bases). Germline CDR1 is MNHEY and CDR2 is SMNVEV (reference sequence). V gave up 3 bases and J gave up 9 bases, with 9 bases separating them. The CDR3 runs 12 residues.

V and J are TRBV28 and TRBJ2-2, with unresolved D. V gave up 7 bases and J gave up 7 bases, with 10 bases separating them. The CDR3 spans 12 residues. Germline-derived CDR1 and CDR2 are MDHEN and SYDVKM. The CDR3 spells CASNRYGGELFF. Here the CDR3 DNA reads TGTGCCAGCAACAGATACGGCGGGGAGCTGTTTTTT.

This rearrangement joins TRBV30 to TRBJ2-3; tentatively, D is TRBD2 (6 bases). The CDR3 contains 13 residues. The germline V gene has CDR1 GTSNPN and CDR2 SVGIG (reference sequence). Trimming removed 4 bases at V and 0 bases at J, with 8 bases between. The CDR3 sequence: CAWNAGSTDTQYF. Here the CDR3 DNA reads TGTGCCTGGAATGCGGGGAGCACAGATACGCAGTATTTT.

The table lists this clone with a few counts. The chain joins TRBV21-1 to TRBJ2-2; TRBD2 is taken as the D call from the table, unchecked against the DNA. TRBV21-1 is recorded as a pseudogene. This CDR3 spans 16 amino acids. In nucleotides, the CDR3 is TGTGCCAGCAGCAAAGCAGGACTCCCGAACACCGGGGAGCTGTTTTTT. Encoded protein: CASSKAGLPNTGELFF.

The rearrangement uses TRBV21-1 and TRBJ2-3; the table's D gene call, TRBD2, was not cross checked with the DNA. TRBV21-1 is tagged as a pseudogene. This CDR3 has 15 residues. As DNA, the CDR3 is TGTGCCAGCAGCGGACGCGGGAGTTCACGGGATACGCAGTATTTT. Translation gives CASSGRGSSRDTQYF.

The V call is TRBV29-1, the J call TRBJ1-1, with D possibly TRBD1 on 6 matching bases. Germline V gene lookup returns CDR1 SQVTM and CDR2 ANQGSEA. CDR3 length: 11 amino acids. Trimming stripped 2 bases from V and 11 bases from J, with 12 bases between. The CDR3 region is CSVETGGDAFF. DNA of the CDR3: TGCAGCGTTGAAACGGGGGGCGACGCTTTCTTT.

This clone was counted a few times. This chain joins TRBV7-6 and TRBJ2-7; D might be TRBD1 (5 bases). Trimming left V 5 bases short and J 3 bases short, with 11 bases between. The CDR3 is 13 amino acids. CDR1 and CDR2 (germline): SGHVS, FNYEAQ. CDR3 protein: CASSPDSYYEQYF. The CDR3 bases are TGTGCCAGCAGCCCTGACAGCTACTACGAGCAGTACTTC. The full variable domain, its missing parts supplied by reference TRBV7-6 and TRBJ2-7, is GAGVSQSPRYKVTKRGQDVALRCDPISGHVSLYWYRQALGQGPEFLTYFNYEAQQDKSGLPNDRFSAERPEGSISTLTIQRTEQRDSAMYRCASSPDSYYEQYFGPGTRLTVT.

V usage is TRBV19 and J usage is TRBJ1-2, with TRBD1 identical over 7 bases. Germline V gene sequence: CDR1 LNHDA, CDR2 SQIVND (reference sequence). The CDR3 contains 15 residues. V shed 5 bases, J shed 8 bases, and the junction held 14 bases outside the gene matches. This chain's CDR3 is CASSPPEAGGKGYTF. DNA of the CDR3: TGTGCCAGTAGTCCCCCCGAGGCAGGGGGGAAAGGCTACACCTTC.

The chain recombines TRBV28 with TRBJ1-3, with D perhaps TRBD1 (5 bases). V was shortened by 6 bases and J by 0 bases, with 9 bases between the two germline ends. The CDR3 extends over 14 amino acids. Germline-derived CDR1 and CDR2 are MDHEN and SYDVKM. The CDR3 DNA reads as TGTGCCAGCAGGGGGGGGGACTCTGGAAACACCATATATTTT. Amino acids: CASRGGDSGNTIYF. The full variable domain, in which reference TRBV28 and TRBJ1-3 provide the parts outside the CDR3, is DVKVTQSSRYLVKRTGEKVFLECVQDMDHENMFWYRQDPGLGLRLIYFSYDVKMKEKGDIPEGYSVSREKKERFSLILESASTNQTSMYLCASRGGDSGNTIYFGEGSWLTVV.